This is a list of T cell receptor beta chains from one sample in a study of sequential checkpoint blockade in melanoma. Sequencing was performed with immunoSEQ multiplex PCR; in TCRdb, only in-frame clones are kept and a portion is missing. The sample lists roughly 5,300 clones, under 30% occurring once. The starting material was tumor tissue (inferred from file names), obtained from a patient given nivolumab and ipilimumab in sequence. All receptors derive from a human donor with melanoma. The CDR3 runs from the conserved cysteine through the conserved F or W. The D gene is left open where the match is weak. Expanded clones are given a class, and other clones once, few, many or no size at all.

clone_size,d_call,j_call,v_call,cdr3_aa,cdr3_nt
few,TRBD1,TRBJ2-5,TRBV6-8,CAISAGQASQETQYF,TGTGCCATCAGTGCGGGACAGGCCTCTCAAGAGACCCAGTACTTC
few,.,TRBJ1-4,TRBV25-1,CAAQGWYGKLFF,TGTGCAGCACAGGGCTGGTATGGAAAACTGTTTTTT
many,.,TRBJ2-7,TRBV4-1,CASSEVRDYEQYF,TGCGCCAGCAGCGAGGTCAGAGACTACGAGCAGTACTTC
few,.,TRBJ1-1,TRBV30,CAWGMREGTEAFF,TGTGCCTGGGGTATGCGGGAGGGCACTGAAGCTTTCTTT
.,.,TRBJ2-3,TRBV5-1,CASSSAEGRGGTQYF,TGCGCCAGCAGCTCGGCGGAGGGAAGAGGAGGTACGCAGTATTTT
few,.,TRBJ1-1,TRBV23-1,CASSLWINTEAFF,TGCGCCAGCAGCTTATGGATAAACACTGAAGCTTTCTTT
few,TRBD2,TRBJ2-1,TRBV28,CASSPPGTRGLGEQFF,TGTGCCAGCAGTCCCCCAGGGACTAGAGGTTTGGGTGAGCAGTTCTTC
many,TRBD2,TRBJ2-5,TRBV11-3,CASSLVGSGGAETQYF,TGTGCCAGCAGCTTAGTCGGCAGCGGGGGGGCCGAGACCCAGTACTTC
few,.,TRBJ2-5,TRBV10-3,CAIALDSAQETQYF,TGTGCCATAGCACTCGACAGTGCCCAAGAGACCCAGTACTTC
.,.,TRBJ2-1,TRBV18,CASSPPGLRTYNEQFF,TGTGCCAGCTCACCCCCCGGGCTACGGACCTACAATGAGCAGTTCTTC
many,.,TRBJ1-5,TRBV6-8,CASSQWSSNQPQHF,TGTGCCAGCAGTCAATGGTCTAGCAATCAGCCCCAGCATTTT
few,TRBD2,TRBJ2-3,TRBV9,CASSPDQTSGVRNTQYF,TGTGCCAGCAGCCCAGATCAGACTAGCGGGGTCCGGAATACGCAGTATTTT
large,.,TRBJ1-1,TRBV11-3,CASSLSMRGWMAEAFF,TGTGCCAGCAGCTTAAGTATGCGGGGATGGATGGCTGAAGCTTTCTTT
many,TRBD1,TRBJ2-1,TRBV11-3,CASSLVPGQGYNEQFF,TGTGCCAGCAGCTTAGTTCCAGGACAGGGATACAATGAGCAGTTCTTC